A single sample is the source of the 27 T cell receptor beta chains below, sequenced in a study of Ad26.COV2.S vaccination and SARS-CoV-2 variants. TCRdb's copy holds only in-frame clones and misses some; the assay was immunoSEQ multiplex PCR. The sample yields approximately 460,000 clones, 89% seen once. Documented treatment: some 20 received Ad26.COV2.S at low or high dose, single or two shots; 5 received placebo; per-sample allocation not given. Samples were taken on day 63 after the first vaccine or placebo injection. The specimen was peripheral blood, collected in a trial of Ad26.COV2.S vaccine versus placebo. The receptors derive from a person aged 18-65 years who received the Ad26.COV2.S COVID-19 vaccine or a placebo.

The rearrangement uses TRBV20-1 and TRBJ2-7; weak D call: TRBD1 (5 bases). The V end was cut by 5 bases, the J end by 4 bases, with 9 bases between. CDR3 length: 11 amino acids. The germline V gene has CDR1 DFQATT and CDR2 SNEGSKA (reference sequence). CDR3 loop: CSAGAAYEQYF. CDR3 bases: TGCAGTGCTGGGGCAGCTTACGAGCAGTACTTC.

This chain connects TRBV25-1 to TRBJ1-2; the D gene is possibly TRBD1 (6 bases). The V gene lost 5 bases and the J gene lost 7 bases, with 20 bases spanning the gap. The CDR3 extends over 15 amino acids. Germline CDR1 reads MGHDK; CDR2 reads SYGVNS. The CDR3 DNA is TGTGCCAGCAGTCCACCCGAGAGGGGGAGAGGTGGCTACACCTTC. Translation gives CASSPPERGRGGYTF.

The chain couples TRBV18 to TRBJ2-7; TRBD1 matches at 7 bases. Germline CDR1 KGHSH, CDR2 LQKENI. The CDR3 spans 14 residues. The J segment lost 5 bases and the V segment lost 2 bases, leaving 6 bases of the junction unmatched. CDR3 sequence: CASSPTGAGNEQYF. As DNA, the CDR3 is TGTGCCAGCTCACCAACAGGGGCCGGCAACGAGCAGTACTTC.

This chain uses TRBV5-1 with TRBJ1-4; D gene unclear. Trimming took 0 bases from V and 8 from J, leaving 14 bases between them. Germline CDR1 and CDR2: SGHRS and YFSETQ. The CDR3 has 15 amino acids. The CDR3 nucleotides read TGCGCCAGCAGCTTGGCCGACCCGTTGAGGGAAAAACTGTTTTTT. Translated: CASSLADPLREKLFF.

About this clone itself: The same CDR3 also results from other DNA sequences found in this sample. The rearrangement joins TRBV7-8 to TRBJ2-1; 12 positions match TRBD2. Germline-derived CDR1 and CDR2 are SGHVS and FQNEAQ. The length of the CDR3 is 16 residues. The V and J ends lost 1 base and 4 bases, in that order; junction bases with no gene match: 2. CDR3 protein: CASSLELAGGYNEQFF. CDR3 nucleotide sequence: TGTGCCAGCAGCTTAGAACTAGCGGGAGGTTACAATGAGCAGTTCTTC.

V and J are TRBV11-3 and TRBJ2-1; D gene ambiguous. The CDR3 sequence is 15 residues long. Between the trimmed V and J ends, which lost 0 bases and 1 base, there was a span of 7 bases. Germline V lookup: CDR1 SGHNT, CDR2 YENEEA. As DNA, the CDR3 is TGTGCCAGCAGCTTAGATGGTCCTTCCTACAATGAGCAGTTCTTC. Its translation is CASSLDGPSYNEQFF.

This clone was recorded a few times. The chain carries TRBV6-4 and TRBJ1-2; tentative D call: TRBD1 (6 bases). V was pared by 4 bases and J by 5 bases, with 11 bases between. Germline CDR1 is MRHNA and CDR2 is SNTAGT. This CDR3 comprises 13 residues. The CDR3 sequence: CASSAGQKYGYTF. Here the CDR3 DNA reads TGTGCCAGCAGTGCCGGACAGAAATATGGCTACACCTTC.

The sample holds one count of this clone. This chain links TRBV7-2 with TRBJ2-1, with D unclear. V shed 0 bases and J shed 3 bases, with 9 bases lying between them. The CDR3 length is 15 residues. Germline-derived CDR1 and CDR2 are SGHTA and FQGNSA. The CDR3 loop is CASSLAGYYYNEQFF. The CDR3 region has the DNA TGTGCCAGCAGCTTAGCCGGCTATTACTACAATGAGCAGTTCTTC.

V usage is TRBV19 and J usage is TRBJ1-1, with a tentative D call TRBD1 (6 bases). The V and J ends lost 3 bases and 1 base respectively, with 15 bases between them. Per the germline V gene, CDR1 is LNHDA and CDR2 is SQIVND (reference sequence). The CDR3 length is 16 residues. Written as DNA, the CDR3 is TGTGCCAGTAGTATGCCCTTGGGAGGGGGGAACACTGAAGCTTTCTTT. This codes for CASSMPLGGGNTEAFF.

The rearrangement uses TRBV7-2 and TRBJ2-6; D gene ambiguous. The V gene lost 6 bases and the J gene lost 2 bases, with 11 bases spanning the gap. The CDR3 runs 15 residues. Per the germline V gene, CDR1 is SGHTA and CDR2 is FQGNSA. CDR3 loop: CASSSNIAGANVLTF. The CDR3 bases are TGTGCCAGCAGTTCTAATATCGCTGGGGCCAACGTCCTGACTTTC.

This chain connects TRBV2 to TRBJ2-1; tentative D call: TRBD2 (6 bases). This CDR3 comprises 16 residues. The germline V gene has CDR1 SNHLY and CDR2 FYNNEI. V was shortened by 3 bases and J by 2 bases, with 14 bases between the two germline ends. The CDR3 region is CASSESGRKPYNEQFF. The DNA of the CDR3 is TGTGCCAGCAGTGAGAGCGGGCGAAAGCCCTACAATGAGCAGTTCTTC.

The chain has TRBV6-5 and TRBJ1-1; 8 bases are shared with TRBD1. V gave up 6 bases and J gave up 2 bases; unmatched junction bases: 5. This CDR3 region has 14 residues. Germline V gives CDR1 MNHEY, CDR2 SVGAGI. In DNA form, the CDR3 reads TGTGCCAGCAGCGGGGACAGGCGAAACACTGAAGCTTTCTTT. Amino acid sequence: CASSGDRRNTEAFF.

The rearrangement uses TRBV7-2 and TRBJ1-6; 7 bases are shared with TRBD1. The CDR3 extends over 17 amino acids. In germline, CDR1 is SGHTA, CDR2 FQGNSA. Trimming at V came to 7 bases and at J to 1 base, leaving 10 bases not matched to a gene. DNA for the CDR3: TGTGCCAGCAAGAGGGGGGCAGGGGGGTCCTATAATTCACCCCTCCACTTT. Protein product: CASKRGAGGSYNSPLHF.

The chain links TRBV5-5 to TRBJ1-4; D uncertain. The length of the CDR3 is 15 residues. V was clipped by 3 bases and J by 3 bases, with 12 bases between them. Germline V gene sequence: CDR1 SGHKS, CDR2 YYEKEE (reference sequence). In DNA form, the CDR3 reads TGTGCCAGCAGCTGGCATTGGGCGGCTAATGAAAAACTGTTTTTT. It codes for CASSWHWAANEKLFF.

This clone was seen a single time. The V gene is TRBV12-3 or TRBV12-4, the J gene TRBJ1-2, with D perhaps matching TRBD1 (5 bases). Between the trimmed V and J ends, which lost 5 bases and 14 bases, there was a span of 18 bases. The CDR3 has 12 residues. The CDR3 is CASSKAAGEGTF. CDR3 DNA sequence: TGTGCCAGCAGTAAAGCGGCGGGGGAAGGGACCTTC.

V usage is TRBV7-2 and J usage is TRBJ2-4; D gene uncertain. V was pared by 10 bases and J by 0 bases, with 10 bases between. Germline CDR1 SGHTA, CDR2 FQGNSA. The CDR3 sequence is 13 residues long. The CDR3 sequence is CATKTLAKNIQYF. In nucleotides, the CDR3 is TGTGCCACCAAGACCCTAGCCAAAAACATTCAGTACTTC.

The V and J genes are TRBV4-3 and TRBJ2-2; 8 bases match TRBD1. The ends lost 4 bases at V and 4 bases at J; junction bases unmatched: 8. The CDR3 spans 16 residues. From germline, CDR1 is LGHNA and CDR2 YSLEER. CDR3 DNA: TGCGCCAGCAGCCCCGTTATAACAGGGGGCACCGGGGAGCTGTTTTTT. Its translation: CASSPVITGGTGELFF.

This chain uses TRBV14 with TRBJ1-2; maybe TRBD1 (6 bases). V shed 0 bases and J shed 8 bases, with 22 bases lying between them. Germline assignment: CDR1 SGHDN and CDR2 FVKESK. This CDR3 is 17 amino acids long. CDR3 bases: TGTGCCAGCAGCCAAGATCCCCCCCCTACAGGGTTGAGGGGCTACACCTTC. Amino acid sequence: CASSQDPPPTGLRGYTF.

V usage is TRBV3-1 (or the pseudogene TRBV3-2) and J usage is TRBJ2-7; 9 bases map to TRBD2. CDR1 and CDR2 from the germline V gene are LGHDT and YNNKEL (reference sequence). With V trimmed by 3 bases and J by 0 bases, 6 bases remained unmatched. The CDR3 is made up of 16 amino acids. CDR3 amino acids: CASSHVTSGRSYEQYF. For the CDR3, the DNA is TGTGCCAGCAGCCATGTGACTAGCGGACGCTCCTACGAGCAGTACTTC.

V usage is TRBV4-1 and J usage is TRBJ2-7, with D possibly TRBD1 on 6 matching bases. Germline-derived CDR1 and CDR2 are MGHRA and YSYEKL. Trimming shortened V by 3 bases and J by 2 bases, and 17 bases separated the two germline ends. The CDR3 extends over 16 amino acids. The CDR3 DNA sequence: TGCGCCAGCAGCCAGGGGACATCCGTACCTGCCTACGAGCAGTACTTC. Residues: CASSQGTSVPAYEQYF.

The chain recombines TRBV5-6 with TRBJ1-2, with D uncertain. This CDR3 is 15 amino acids long. In germline, CDR1 is SGHDT, CDR2 YYEEEE. The V end was cut by 0 bases, the J end by 0 bases, with 9 bases between. In nucleotides, the CDR3 is TGTGCCAGCAGCTTGGTGGCGCGATCTAACTATGGCTACACCTTC. Translating gives CASSLVARSNYGYTF.

This rearrangement joins TRBV12-3 or TRBV12-4 to TRBJ2-3; 10 bases are a match to TRBD1. This CDR3 spans 13 amino acids. V gave up 4 bases and J gave up 9 bases; unmatched junction bases: 4. In DNA, the CDR3 is TGTGCCAGCAGTTCGGACAGGGGGGGAACGCAGTATTTT. Encoded protein: CASSSDRGGTQYF.

The chain uses TRBV5-8 and TRBJ1-5; 7 positions agree with TRBD1. The CDR3 extends over 15 amino acids. Germline CDR1 SGHTS, CDR2 YDEGEE. V trimming: 5 bases; J trimming: 4 bases; junction bases outside the gene matches: 9. The CDR3 region is CASSPRGPRNQPQHF. CDR3 nucleotide sequence: TGTGCCAGCAGTCCGAGGGGGCCAAGAAATCAGCCCCAGCATTTT.

The V call is TRBV5-1, the J call TRBJ1-1; 11 nucleotides match TRBD1. The trim removed 3 bases at V and 4 bases at J, leaving 2 bases unmatched. The CDR3 has 14 residues. The germline gives CDR1 SGHRS, CDR2 YFSETQ. CDR3 nucleotides: TGCGCCAGCAGCTGGGGGACAGGGGGCACTGAAGCTTTCTTT. As protein: CASSWGTGGTEAFF. The variable domain in full, completed from reference TRBV5-1 and TRBJ1-1, reads KAGVTQTPRYLIKTRGQQVTLSCSPISGHRSVSWYQQTPGQGLQFLFEYFSETQRNKGNFPGRFSGRQFSNSRSEMNVSTLELGDSALYLCASSWGTGGTEAFFGQGTRLTVV.

This chain joins TRBV7-9 and TRBJ2-3, with 10 positions matching TRBD1. The CDR3 runs 16 residues. Germline V CDR1 and CDR2: SEHNR, FQNEAQ (reference sequence). The V and J ends lost 4 bases and 4 bases, in that order; junction bases with no gene match: 8. CDR3 bases: TGTGCCAGCAGCTCGGGAGCCGGACAGGGGGCAGATACGCAGTATTTT. Amino acids: CASSSGAGQGADTQYF.

The rearrangement links TRBV30 to TRBJ2-3, with D possibly being TRBD2 (7 bases). V lost 4 bases and J lost 6, with 20 bases in between. This CDR3 spans 15 amino acids. CDR1 and CDR2 from the germline V gene are GTSNPN and SVGIG (reference sequence). The CDR3 protein is CAWKPRGRGADTQYF. The CDR3 region has the DNA TGTGCCTGGAAACCCCGGGGCCGGGGGGCCGATACGCAGTATTTT.

V gene TRBV3-1 (or the pseudogene TRBV3-2) combines with J gene TRBJ2-1; 8 positions agree with TRBD1. The V gene's germline CDR1 is LGHDT and CDR2 YNNKEL (reference sequence). The CDR3 is 18 residues long. The V segment lost 2 bases and the J segment 3 bases; nucleotides outside the gene matches: 12. The CDR3 protein is CASSQSIGTGGDYNEQFF. Written as DNA, the CDR3 is TGTGCCAGCAGCCAATCGATCGGGACAGGAGGCGACTACAATGAGCAGTTCTTC.